This T cell receptor beta chain was sequenced in a study of blood T cell repertoires in COVID-19. Background on the study: Samples of COVID-19 (acute and convalescent) were obtained from the United States, Italy and Spain. Sample material is recorded as cDNA or gDNA derived from T cells, B-cell-depleted T cells, or PBMCs.

CDR3 length equals 13 residues. Germline V CDR1 and CDR2: SEHNR, FQNEAQ (reference sequence). V dropped 7 bases and J dropped 7 bases, with 14 bases sitting between them. The repertoire was sequenced with immunoSEQ multiplex PCR; TCRdb's copy has only in-frame clones and lacks some. The top ten hold approximately 26% of the sample, which has about 50,000 clones, roughly 89% seen once. This chain joins TRBV7-9 and TRBJ2-1, with D unclear. This TCR was sampled from a human donor in a cohort sampled during active COVID-19. Source material: peripheral blood. The CDR3 DNA reads TGTGCCAGCACCCCTCACCCCGGGAATGAGCAGTTCTTC. Residues: CASTPHPGNEQFF. Full variable domain (rest looked up from reference TRBV7-9 and TRBJ2-1): DTGVSQNPRHKITKRGQNVTFRCDPISEHNRLYWYRQTLGQGPEFLTYFQNEAQLEKSRLLSDRFSAERPKGSFSTLEIQRTEQGDSAMYLCASTPHPGNEQFFGPGTRLTVL.